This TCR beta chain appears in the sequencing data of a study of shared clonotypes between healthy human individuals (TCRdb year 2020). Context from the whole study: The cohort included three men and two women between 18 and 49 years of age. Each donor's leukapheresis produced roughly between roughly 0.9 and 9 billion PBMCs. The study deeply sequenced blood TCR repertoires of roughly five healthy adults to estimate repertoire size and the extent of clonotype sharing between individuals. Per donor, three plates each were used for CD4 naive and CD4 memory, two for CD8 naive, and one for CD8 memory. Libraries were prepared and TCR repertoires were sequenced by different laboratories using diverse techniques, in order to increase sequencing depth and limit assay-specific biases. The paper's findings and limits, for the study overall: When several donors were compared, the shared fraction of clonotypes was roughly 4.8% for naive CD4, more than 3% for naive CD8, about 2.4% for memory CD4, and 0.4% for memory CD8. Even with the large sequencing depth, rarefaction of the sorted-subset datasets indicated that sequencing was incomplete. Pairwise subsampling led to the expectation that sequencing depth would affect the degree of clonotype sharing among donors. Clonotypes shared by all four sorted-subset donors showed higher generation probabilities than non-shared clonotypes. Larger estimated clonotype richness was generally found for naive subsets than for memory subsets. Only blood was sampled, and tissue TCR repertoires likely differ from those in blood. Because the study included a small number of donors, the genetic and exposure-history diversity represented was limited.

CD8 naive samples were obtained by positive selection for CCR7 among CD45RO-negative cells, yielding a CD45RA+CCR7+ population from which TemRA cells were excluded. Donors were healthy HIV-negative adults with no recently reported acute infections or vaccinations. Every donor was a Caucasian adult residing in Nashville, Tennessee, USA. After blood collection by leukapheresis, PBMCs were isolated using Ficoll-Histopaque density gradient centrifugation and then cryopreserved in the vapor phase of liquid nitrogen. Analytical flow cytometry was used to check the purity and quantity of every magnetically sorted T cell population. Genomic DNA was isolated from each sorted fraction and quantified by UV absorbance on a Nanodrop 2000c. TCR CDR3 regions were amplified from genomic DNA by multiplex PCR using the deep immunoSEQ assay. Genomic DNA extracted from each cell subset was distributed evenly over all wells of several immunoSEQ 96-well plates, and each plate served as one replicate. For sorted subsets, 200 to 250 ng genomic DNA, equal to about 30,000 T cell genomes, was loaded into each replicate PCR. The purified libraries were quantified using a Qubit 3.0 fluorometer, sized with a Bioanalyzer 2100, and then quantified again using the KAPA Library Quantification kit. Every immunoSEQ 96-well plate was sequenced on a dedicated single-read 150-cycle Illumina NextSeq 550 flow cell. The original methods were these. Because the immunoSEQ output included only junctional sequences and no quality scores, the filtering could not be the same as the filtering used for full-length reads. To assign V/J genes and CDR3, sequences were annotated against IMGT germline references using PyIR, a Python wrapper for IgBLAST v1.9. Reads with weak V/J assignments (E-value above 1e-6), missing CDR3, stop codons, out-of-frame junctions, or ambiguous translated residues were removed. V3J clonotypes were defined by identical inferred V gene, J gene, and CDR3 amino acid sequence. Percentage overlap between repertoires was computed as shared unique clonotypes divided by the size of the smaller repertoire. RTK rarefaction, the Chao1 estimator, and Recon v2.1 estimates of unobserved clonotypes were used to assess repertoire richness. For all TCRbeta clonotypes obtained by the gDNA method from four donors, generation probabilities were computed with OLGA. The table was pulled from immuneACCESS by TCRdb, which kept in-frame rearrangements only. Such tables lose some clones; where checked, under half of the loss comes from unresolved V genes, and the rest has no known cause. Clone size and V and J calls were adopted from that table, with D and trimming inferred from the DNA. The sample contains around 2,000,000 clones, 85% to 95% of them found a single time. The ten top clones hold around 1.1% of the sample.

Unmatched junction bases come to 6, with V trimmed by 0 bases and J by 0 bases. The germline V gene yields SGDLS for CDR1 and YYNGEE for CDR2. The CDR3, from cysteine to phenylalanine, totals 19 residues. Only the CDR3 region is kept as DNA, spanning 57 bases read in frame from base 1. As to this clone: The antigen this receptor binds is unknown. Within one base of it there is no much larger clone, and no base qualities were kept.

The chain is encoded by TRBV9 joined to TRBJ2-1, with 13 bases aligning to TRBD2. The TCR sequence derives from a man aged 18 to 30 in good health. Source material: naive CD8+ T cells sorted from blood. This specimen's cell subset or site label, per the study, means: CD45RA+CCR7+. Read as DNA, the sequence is TGTGCCAGCAGCGTAGGACTAGCGGGAGGAGCTAGCTCCTACAATGAGCAGTTCTTC. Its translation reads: CASSVGLAGGASSYNEQFF.